These 30 T cell receptor beta chains originate from one sample sequenced in a study of blood T cells in healthy people across ages. Alongside a J-beta primer mix, a sample-barcoded 5' primer served in a second PCR lasting roughly 6 to 11 cycles. TCRdb passed the 5' RACE reads through MiXCR, listing each CDR3 protein once. The data show approximately 800,000 distinct CDR3 sequences, roughly 25% seen once. The same sample was also studied in work on T cells of mothers and their children.

Input material: blood. The origin of the receptors is a boy aged 5-17 years in good health.

The chain combines TRBV4-1 with TRBJ1-1, with D perhaps TRBD1 (5 bases). Trimming left V 3 bases short and J 1 base short, with 6 bases between. CDR1 and CDR2 (germline): MGHRA, YSYEKL. This CDR3 has 13 residues. The CDR3 DNA reads TGCGCCAGCAGCCATCAGGGGAACACTGAAGCTTTCTTT. Protein: CASSHQGNTEAFF.

V is TRBV7-3 and J is TRBJ2-2, with D possibly matching TRBD1 (6 bases). The V end was cut by 5 bases, the J end by 9 bases, with 22 bases between. This CDR3 is 16 amino acids long. Germline V gene sequence: CDR1 SGHTA, CDR2 FQGTGA. CDR3 coding DNA: TGTGCCAGCAGCCCCCTGGGCAGGGGAGATCACAGGGAGCTGTTTTTT. It yields the protein CASSPLGRGDHRELFF.

The genes are TRBV5-1 and TRBJ2-7, with D maybe TRBD1 (6 bases). Germline-derived CDR1 and CDR2 are SGHRS and YFSETQ. With 4 bases removed from V and 4 bases from J, the gap between germline ends came to 9 bases. The CDR3 has 12 amino acids. CDR3 in amino acids: CASSQGHYEQYF. The CDR3 coding sequence is TGCGCCAGCAGCCAGGGACATTACGAGCAGTACTTC.

The CDR3 reads CASSLAHNEKLFF. The CDR3 nucleotides are TGTGCCAGCAGCTTAGCCCATAATGAAAAACTGTTTTTT. The rearrangement uses TRBV7-9 and TRBJ1-4; D uncertain. The germline V gene has CDR1 SEHNR and CDR2 FQNEAQ (reference sequence). The CDR3 contains 13 residues. Trimming took 0 bases from V and 4 from J, leaving 3 bases between them.

The DNA for the CDR3 is TGTGCCACCAGAGCGGCGGCTTTCACTGAAGCTTTCTTT. Amino acids: CATRAAAFTEAFF. The rearrangement uses TRBV24-1 and TRBJ1-1; no firm D call. Germline V CDR1 and CDR2: KGHDR, SFDVKD. V was cut by 7 bases and J by 4 bases, with 12 bases left in between. The CDR3 has 13 residues.

Points on this clonotype: The conserved phenylalanine or tryptophan is not found at the CDR3 terminus, so this likely reflects a read error. The V and J genes are TRBV12-3 or TRBV12-4 and TRBJ2-1, with 7 bases aligning to TRBD1. The V and J ends lost 1 base and 13 bases, in that order; junction bases with no gene match: 13. The length of the CDR3 is 15 residues. CDR3 loop: CASSLGRQGLGEQFL. The CDR3 nucleotides read TGTGCCAGCAGTTTAGGTAGACAGGGATTGGGGGAACAGTTCCTC.

The V call is TRBV12-3 or TRBV12-4, the J call TRBJ2-7, with 12 positions matching TRBD2. The J call may be in error: the DNA end matches TRBJ2-5 better. The CDR3 loop spans 16 amino acids. The CDR3 here is CASSPGLAGIQETQYF. The CDR3 DNA is TGTGCCAGCAGCCCCGGACTAGCGGGGATCCAAGAGACCCAGTACTTC.

This clonotype came up a few times. The rearrangement links TRBV28 to TRBJ1-5; 8 bases agree with TRBD1. From germline, CDR1 is MDHEN and CDR2 SYDVKM. V shed 4 bases, J shed 4 bases, and the junction held 6 bases outside the gene matches. The CDR3 is 15 residues long. The CDR3: CASSSPDRENQPQHF. In nucleotides, the CDR3 is TGTGCCAGCAGTTCTCCGGACAGGGAGAATCAGCCCCAGCATTTT.

This clonotype was counted a few times. This chain links TRBV4-2 with TRBJ1-2; D may be TRBD1 (6 bases). Trimming removed 0 bases at V and 5 bases at J, with 16 bases between. CDR1 is LGHNA and CDR2 is YNFKEQ in the germline V gene. This CDR3 spans 16 amino acids. CDR3 sequence reads: CASSQEGTGYTYGYTF. CDR3 in DNA: TGTGCCAGCAGCCAAGAAGGCACAGGGTATACTTATGGCTACACCTTC.

This clonotype was counted a few times. The V gene is TRBV20-1, the J gene TRBJ2-5, with 8 bases lining up with TRBD2. The CDR3 totals 18 residues. Germline V gives CDR1 DFQATT, CDR2 SNEGSKA (reference sequence). J was trimmed by 5 bases and V by 5 bases; bases with no gene match: 22. CDR3 in amino acids: CSAASSVGRGGRRETQYF. Written as DNA, the CDR3 is TGCAGTGCTGCCTCCTCGGTGGGACGGGGGGGACGGAGGGAGACCCAGTACTTC.

The chain combines TRBV7-3 with TRBJ2-5; 7 positions agree with TRBD1. The CDR3 contains 15 residues. The germline gives CDR1 SGHTA, CDR2 FQGTGA. V lost 0 bases and J lost 7; bases outside the gene matches: 8. In DNA, the CDR3 is TGTGCCAGCAGCTTAACGGGTCGACAGGGAGTGACCCAGTACTTC. This codes for CASSLTGRQGVTQYF.

V usage is TRBV20-1 and J usage is TRBJ2-7; possible D gene TRBD2, 6 bases. V was shortened by 0 bases and J by 2 bases, with 11 bases between the two germline ends. Germline CDR1 DFQATT, CDR2 SNEGSKA (reference sequence). The CDR3 runs to 14 residues. This CDR3 reads CSARDGGATYEQYF. CDR3 DNA: TGCAGTGCTAGAGACGGGGGAGCTACCTACGAGCAGTACTTC.

The CDR3 DNA sequence: TGCGCCAGCAGCCAATCCCAGGGGGACTATGGCTACACCTTC. It encodes CASSQSQGDYGYTF. The chain combines TRBV4-3 with TRBJ1-2; 7 bases match TRBD1. The CDR3 covers 14 residues. The germline V gene encodes CDR1 LGHNA and CDR2 YSLEER. V shed 2 bases and J 3 bases; nucleotides not matched to a gene: 3.

This clonotype was detected a few times. The chain recombines TRBV19 with TRBJ1-1; a possible D gene is TRBD1 (6 bases). The CDR3 covers 15 residues. Trimming pared 7 bases from V and 3 bases from J, leaving 18 bases between. In germline, CDR1 is LNHDA, CDR2 SQIVND (reference sequence). The CDR3, as DNA: TGTGCCAGTATGGGGTGGGCGGACAGAGACACTGAAGCTTTCTTT. This translates into CASMGWADRDTEAFF.

In this sample, this clonotype turned up a few times. The CDR3: CASSYRTDSYEQYF. The CDR3 DNA follows: TGTGCCAGCAGCTACCGGACGGATTCCTACGAGCAGTACTTC. This chain joins TRBV12-3 or TRBV12-4 and TRBJ2-7; D call uncertain. Trimming stripped 6 bases from V and 1 base from J, with 13 bases between. The CDR3 consists of 14 residues.

Note on this clonotype: Germline and junction disagree at one end, which may indicate a read error. This chain joins TRBV27 and TRBJ2-5, with D hard to call. CDR3 length equals 12 residues. Germline V gene lookup returns CDR1 MNHEY and CDR2 SMNVEV (reference sequence). The CDR3 loop reads CASSKNQETRYF. DNA for the CDR3: TGTGCCAGCAGCAAAAACCAAGAGACCCGGTACTTC.

This clonotype appeared a few times. The V gene is TRBV27, the J gene TRBJ2-2; 8 nucleotides align to TRBD2. Germline V gene data show CDR1 as MNHEY and CDR2 as SMNVEV (reference sequence). This CDR3 has 13 residues. V shed 10 bases and J 3 bases; nucleotides not matched to a gene: 4. The CDR3: CATGGPYTGELFF. CDR3 in DNA: TGTGCCACGGGGGGGCCCTACACCGGGGAGCTGTTTTTT.

The sample holds one count of this clonotype. The chain joins TRBV19 to TRBJ1-6; no firm D call. V lost 5 bases and J lost 10, with 12 bases in between. The CDR3 extends over 13 amino acids. Germline-derived CDR1 and CDR2 are LNHDA and SQIVND (reference sequence). CDR3 in DNA: TGTGCCAGTAGTGTTCCCCTCTCATCACCCCTCCACTTT. As protein: CASSVPLSSPLHF.

This clonotype occurred a few times. The rearrangement uses TRBV28 and TRBJ2-6, with 8 bases lining up with TRBD1. CDR3 length equals 13 residues. Germline assignment: CDR1 MDHEN and CDR2 SYDVKM. J gave up 9 bases and V 3 bases, and 1 base lay outside the gene matches. The CDR3 DNA reads TGTGCCAGCAGTTTTGACAGGGGCAACGTCCTGACTTTC. Translation: CASSFDRGNVLTF.

This clonotype was detected only a few times. The CDR3, as DNA: TGTGCCAGCAGTTACTCGGGGGGTGGAACTAATGAAAAACTGTTTTTT. This sequence encodes CASSYSGGGTNEKLFF. The chain carries TRBV6-6 and TRBJ1-4; TRBD1 is a possible D gene (5 bases). Germline values: CDR1 MNHNY, CDR2 SVGAGI (reference sequence). The CDR3 is 16 amino acids. V dropped 0 bases and J dropped 1 base, with 9 bases sitting between them.

This clonotype was counted a few times. The V call is TRBV11-1, the J call TRBJ2-1; 8 nucleotides align to TRBD2. The CDR3 length is 16 residues. Germline trimming cut 5 bases from V and 7 bases from J; bases unmatched to any gene: 13. The germline V gene encodes CDR1 SGHAT and CDR2 FQDESV (reference sequence). For the CDR3, the DNA is TGTGCCAGCAGCCCCCCCGGGAGCGGGAGTGCGAATGAGCAGTTCTTC. This gives the protein CASSPPGSGSANEQFF.

This chain links TRBV25-1 with TRBJ2-5; D gene ambiguous. The J call may be wrong; the DNA end is better matched by TRBJ2-7. The CDR3 is made up of 15 amino acids. Germline V CDR1 and CDR2: MGHDK, SYGVNS. Here the CDR3 reads CASSEQSSTAYEQYF. The CDR3 bases are TGTGCCAGCAGTGAGCAGTCTTCTACAGCCTACGAGCAGTACTTC.

The rearrangement joins TRBV9 to TRBJ2-5; D uncertain. Germline V gene sequence: CDR1 SGDLS, CDR2 YYNGEE. Trimming pared 1 base from V and 4 bases from J, leaving 8 bases between. This CDR3 has 13 amino acids. This chain's CDR3 is CASSVKSGETQYF. CDR3 coding DNA: TGTGCCAGCAGCGTAAAAAGTGGAGAGACCCAGTACTTC.

This sequence joins TRBV20-1 and TRBJ2-5; possible D gene TRBD2, 6 bases. CDR1 DFQATT and CDR2 SNEGSKA come from the germline V gene (reference sequence). Trimming took 4 bases from V and 5 from J, leaving 26 bases between them. The CDR3 has 17 amino acids. CDR3 sequence (DNA): TGCAGTGCTAACCCGGGGGACCAATCATTTAAGGCGGAGACCCAGTACTTC. This sequence encodes CSANPGDQSFKAETQYF.

This clonotype was seen only a few times. The chain joins TRBV28 to TRBJ2-5; 9 nucleotides agree with TRBD2. The CDR3 extends over 13 amino acids. In germline, CDR1 is MDHEN, CDR2 SYDVKM. J gave up 3 bases and V 6 bases, and 2 bases lay outside the gene matches. CDR3 nucleotide sequence: TGTGCCAGCAGAAGGACTAGCGAAGAGACCCAGTACTTC. This codes for CASRRTSEETQYF.

This clonotype was detected a few times. CDR3 residues: CASSSGTVQPQHF. The DNA for the CDR3 is TGTGCCAGCAGTTCGGGGACGGTTCAGCCCCAGCATTTT. The chain uses TRBV6-2 or TRBV6-3 and TRBJ1-5; possible D gene TRBD1, 5 bases. V was pared by 4 bases and J by 6 bases, with 10 bases between. Germline values: CDR1 MNHEY, CDR2 SVGEGT. The CDR3 is 13 residues long.

This clonotype was seen a handful of times. V gene TRBV27 combines with J gene TRBJ2-7, with 7 positions matching TRBD2. The trim removed 4 bases at V and 2 bases at J, leaving 5 bases unmatched. CDR1 is MNHEY, CDR2 SMNVEV, per germline (reference sequence). This CDR3 has 14 residues. The CDR3 DNA follows: TGTGCCAGCAGTTCAAGGCGGGGGACCTACGAGCAGTACTTC. It codes for CASSSRRGTYEQYF.

This clonotype was picked up a small number of times. The V and J genes are TRBV28 and TRBJ1-1; perhaps TRBD1 as D (5 bases). The CDR3 is 12 amino acids. Trimming removed 7 bases from V and 7 bases from J, with 13 bases in between. Looked up from germline, CDR1 is MDHEN and CDR2 is SYDVKM. The chain's CDR3 is CASTKMGGEAFF. CDR3 in DNA: TGTGCCAGCACCAAAATGGGGGGTGAAGCTTTCTTT.

This clonotype has more than one count but fewer than ten. The V gene is TRBV20-1, the J gene TRBJ2-5, with no clear D. The V end was cut by 5 bases, the J end by 5 bases, with 12 bases between. Germline-derived CDR1 and CDR2 are DFQATT and SNEGSKA (reference sequence). CDR3 size: 12 residues. The CDR3 DNA reads TGCAGTGCTGAGACGGCGCGGGAGACCCAGTACTTC. Its translation is CSAETARETQYF.

In the case of this clonotype: A read error may explain this, as a much larger clone is one base away. This CDR3 fails to terminate in the conserved phenylalanine or tryptophan, so it likely reflects a read error. The rearrangement joins TRBV2 to TRBJ2-3; D call uncertain. The germline V gene encodes CDR1 SNHLY and CDR2 FYNNEI. The CDR3 loop spans 14 amino acids. Trimming left V 2 bases short and J 3 bases short, with 9 bases between. This CDR3 is CASSELLSTDTQYI. DNA for the CDR3: TGTGCCAGCAGTGAACTCCTTTCGACAGATACGCAGTATATT.